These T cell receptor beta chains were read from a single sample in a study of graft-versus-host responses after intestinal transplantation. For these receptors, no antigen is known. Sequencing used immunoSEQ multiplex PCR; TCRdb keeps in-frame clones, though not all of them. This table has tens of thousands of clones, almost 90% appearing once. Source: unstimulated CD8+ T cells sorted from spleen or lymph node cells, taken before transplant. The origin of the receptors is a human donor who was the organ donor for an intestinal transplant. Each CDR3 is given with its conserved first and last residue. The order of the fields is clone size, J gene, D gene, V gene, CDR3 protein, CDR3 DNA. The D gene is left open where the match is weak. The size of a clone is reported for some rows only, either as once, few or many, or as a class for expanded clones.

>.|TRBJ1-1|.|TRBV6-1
CASSEGDVHWANTEAFF
TGTGCCAGCAGTGAAGGTGATGTACACTGGGCGAACACTGAAGCTTTCTTT
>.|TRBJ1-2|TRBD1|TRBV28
CATIQGKTGGYTF
TGTGCCACCATACAGGGGAAAACGGGAGGCTACACCTTC
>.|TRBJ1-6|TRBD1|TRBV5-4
CASSREGTGVSPLHF
TGTGCCAGCAGCCGGGAAGGGACAGGGGTTTCACCCCTCCACTTT
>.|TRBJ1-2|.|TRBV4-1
CASSQDRAGASYGYTF
TGCGCCAGCAGCCAAGATCGGGCGGGCGCGAGCTATGGCTACACCTTC
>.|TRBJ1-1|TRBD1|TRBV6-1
CASSVGTVNTEAFF
TGTGCCAGCAGTGTCGGGACAGTAAACACTGAAGCTTTCTTT
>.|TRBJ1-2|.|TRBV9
CASSALGGEAYGYTF
TGTGCCAGCAGCGCTCTGGGGGGGGAGGCATATGGCTACACCTTC
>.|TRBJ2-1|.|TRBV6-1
CASSEATRGYNEQFF
TGTGCCAGCAGTGAGGCAACTAGAGGCTACAATGAGCAGTTCTTC
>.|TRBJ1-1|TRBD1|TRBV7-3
CASSTAGTGYTEAFF
TGTGCCAGCAGCACCGCCGGGACAGGGTATACTGAAGCTTTCTTT
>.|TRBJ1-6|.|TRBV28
CASSLLGSSYNSPLHF
TGTGCCAGCAGTTTATTGGGGAGCTCCTATAATTCACCCCTCCACTTT
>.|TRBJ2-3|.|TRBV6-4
CASSDRGSTDTQYF
TGTGCCAGCAGTGACCGGGGAAGCACAGATACGCAGTATTTT
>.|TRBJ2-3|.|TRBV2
CASSEVRTAGRDTQYF
TGTGCCAGCAGTGAAGTCAGGACAGCCGGGCGCGATACGCAGTATTTT
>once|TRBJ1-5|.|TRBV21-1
CASSKGTQGQQPQHF
TGTGCCAGCAGCAAAGGGACACAGGGTCAACAGCCCCAGCATTTT
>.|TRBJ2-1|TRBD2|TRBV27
CASSLSERGSNEQFF
TGTGCCAGCAGTTTATCCGAGCGGGGGAGCAATGAGCAGTTCTTC
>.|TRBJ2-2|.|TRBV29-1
CSVQAGGTWRPGELFF
TGCAGCGTTCAGGCAGGGGGGACTTGGAGGCCCGGGGAGCTGTTTTTT
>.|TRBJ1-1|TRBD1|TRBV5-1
CASSFLAGGVGTEAFF
TGCGCCAGCAGCTTTCTTGCAGGGGGCGTTGGAACTGAAGCTTTCTTT
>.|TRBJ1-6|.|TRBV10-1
CASKPGVSISPLHF
TGCGCCAGCAAGCCGGGGGTCTCTATTTCACCCCTCCACTTT
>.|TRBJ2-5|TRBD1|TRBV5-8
CASQGQGAPYQETQYF
TGTGCCAGCCAAGGACAGGGGGCTCCGTACCAAGAGACCCAGTACTTC
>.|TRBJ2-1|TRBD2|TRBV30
CAWDGTSGSNEQFF
TGTGCCTGGGACGGGACTAGCGGGTCCAATGAGCAGTTCTTC
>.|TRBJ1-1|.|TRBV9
CASSVEMAPGAERKAFF
TGTGCCAGCAGCGTAGAAATGGCTCCCGGAGCGGAGAGGAAAGCTTTCTTT
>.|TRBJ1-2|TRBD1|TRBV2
CASSEAGTGLLYGYTF
TGTGCCAGCAGTGAAGCTGGGACAGGGTTACTCTATGGCTACACCTTC
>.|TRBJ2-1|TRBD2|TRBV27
CASSLGGGLSYNEQFF
TGTGCCAGCAGTTTAGGCGGGGGGCTTTCCTACAATGAGCAGTTCTTC
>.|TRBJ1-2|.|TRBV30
CAWGPSFNYGYTF
TGTGCCTGGGGGCCAAGCTTTAACTATGGCTACACCTTC